This is a list of T cell receptor beta chains from one sample in a study of T cell responses to AZD1222 COVID-19 vaccine. This table comes from immunoSEQ multiplex PCR, and its TCRdb copy is limited to in-frame clones, with some not included. The sample consists of approximately 80,000 clones, 90% of them appearing once. Sample: peripheral blood, taken on day 0 of AZD1222 vaccination. All receptors derive from an adult in good health. The CDR3 runs from the conserved cysteine through the conserved F or W.

TRBV28 | CASSPTGASNQPQHF
TRBV7-3 | CASSPVLIQGPMNTEAFF
TRBV16 | CASTTGGPTYGYTF
TRBV7-9 | CASSFEKGLLGGYTF
TRBV6-5 | CASRDYPTGELFF
TRBV7-2 | CASSFSLNSPLHF
TRBV6-2/TRBV6-3 | CASSYGQGNYGYTF
TRBV24-1 | CATSDLSTDTQYF
TRBV11-3 | CASSTGTGKTGELFF
TRBV5-1 | CASSLGDRVEWHTEAFF
TRBV6-2/TRBV6-3 | CASSYSQAYGYTF
TRBV5-1 | CASSLIRGHQTF
TRBV27 | CASSLMTGGESPLHF
TRBV24-1 | CATSGGDGRPQETQYF
TRBV6-5 | CASSQYGANVLTF
TRBV19 | CASSIVGAQPQHF
TRBV27 | CASSLLSRGWEQYF
TRBV9 | CASSVDSRVGTEAFF
TRBV2 | CASRETGFRNQPQHF
TRBV19 | CASSTPGTGPGELFF
TRBV2 | CASSRDRRGGNTIYF
TRBV5-5 | CASSLFGASYEQYF
TRBV25-1 | CASSVRGQGITSYEQYF
TRBV19 | CASRTQGAGQPQHF
TRBV4-3 | CASSQDKSGGAKQYF
TRBV30 | CAWSKTSGDQFF
TRBV6-5 | CASSKLDSGNTIYF
TRBV10-3 | CATSGQGTTVTLHF
TRBV3-1/TRBV3-2 | CASSGVAGDLDTQYF
TRBV18 | CASSPLGVYNSPLHF